Presented here are 8 T cell receptor beta chains from one specimen sequenced in a study of blood T cell repertoires in COVID-19. The protocol was immunoSEQ multiplex PCR, while the TCRdb copy is restricted to in-frame clones and leaves out a portion. The table has roughly 500,000 clones, 80% to 90% seen once; the top ten hold approximately 2.9%. The sequenced sample consisted of peripheral blood. The source is a human donor in a cohort sampled during active COVID-19.

The chain links TRBV30 to TRBJ2-1; the match to TRBD2 covers 7 bases. From germline, CDR1 is GTSNPN and CDR2 SVGIG (reference sequence). V lost 2 bases and J lost 3; bases outside the gene matches: 7. The CDR3 has 15 residues. CDR3 loop: CAWSKPSGHYNEQFF. The CDR3 nucleotides are TGTGCCTGGAGTAAACCTAGCGGTCACTACAATGAGCAGTTCTTC.

This clone has only one observation. Relative to the germline gene, one junction end is altered; a read error may explain this. The gene calls are TRBV28 and TRBJ1-5; D is uncertain. CDR1 and CDR2 from the germline V gene are MDHEN and SYDVKM. CDR3 length: 15 residues. In DNA, the CDR3 is TGTACCAGCAGCCTCGGAGGGTCGCGCAATCAGCCCCAGCATTTT. This encodes CTSSLGGSRNQPQHF.

The V gene is TRBV4-3, the J gene TRBJ2-4, with 11 positions matching TRBD2. Germline trimming cut 4 bases from V and 8 bases from J; bases unmatched to any gene: 10. Germline CDR1 reads LGHNA; CDR2 reads YSLEER. The CDR3 is made up of 16 amino acids. CDR3 nucleotides: TGCGCCAGCAGCCCCCTGGGTCTAGCGGGAGGAGACATTCAGTACTTC. It translates to CASSPLGLAGGDIQYF.

J is TRBJ1-3 and V is TRBV5-1; no firm D call. CDR1 is SGHRS, CDR2 YFSETQ, per germline. The germline V and J ends were trimmed by 4 bases and 7 bases, with 12 bases remaining between them. This CDR3 has 13 amino acids. CDR3 protein: CASSLPGLNTIYF. CDR3 coding DNA: TGCGCCAGCAGCCTTCCAGGCTTGAACACCATATATTTT.

This sequence joins TRBV18 and TRBJ1-1; weak D call: TRBD1 (5 bases). The CDR3 sequence is 13 residues long. The V gene lost 2 bases and the J gene lost 4 bases, with 8 bases spanning the gap. The germline gives CDR1 KGHSH, CDR2 LQKENI. CDR3 bases: TGTGCCAGCTCACCAGCGGGGGGCACTGAAGCTTTCTTT. It encodes CASSPAGGTEAFF.

The CDR3 loop is CASRDRDRGWSGANVLTF. CDR3 DNA: TGTGCCAGCAGGGACCGCGACAGGGGCTGGTCTGGGGCCAACGTCCTGACTTTC. The genes are TRBV27 and TRBJ2-6, with 8 positions matching TRBD1. Losses at the gene ends were 6 bases for V and 1 base for J; bases not matched to a gene: 11. The CDR3 contains 18 residues. Per the germline V gene, CDR1 is MNHEY and CDR2 is SMNVEV (reference sequence).

This clone has only a few counts. This chain joins TRBV27 and TRBJ2-7, with a weak D call TRBD1 (5 bases). CDR1 and CDR2 from the germline V gene are MNHEY and SMNVEV (reference sequence). CDR3 length equals 15 residues. V lost 2 bases, J lost 2 bases, and 13 bases lay in between. Here the CDR3 reads CASSLQGPLPYEQYF. The CDR3 DNA follows: TGTGCCAGCAGTTTACAGGGCCCCCTACCCTACGAGCAGTACTTC.

The chain joins TRBV9 to TRBJ1-2; possibly TRBD1 for D (6 bases). Per the germline V gene, CDR1 is SGDLS and CDR2 is YYNGEE. V was shortened by 3 bases and J by 13 bases, with 19 bases between the two germline ends. This CDR3 has 13 amino acids. The CDR3 loop is CASSETGHPLATF. As DNA, the CDR3 is TGTGCCAGCAGCGAAACGGGACACCCCCTGGCCACCTTC.